Described below is a single TCR beta chain sequence and its context. Profiled with immunoSEQ multiplex PCR; TCRdb holds only in-frame clones, not every one. The sample has approximately 88,000 clones, approximately 90% seen once. Germline V gene data show CDR1 as SGHVS and CDR2 as FQNEAQ. V gave up 1 base and J gave up 11 bases; unmatched junction bases: 12. The CDR3 is 16 residues long. Sorting used thawed, overnight-rested PBMC stained with anti-CD3, a viability dye and GMM-loaded CD1B tetramer. C32 glucose monomycolate from Rhodococcus equi was loaded onto the CD1B tetramers. The data belong to a study of T cells in tuberculosis.

This chain joins TRBV7-8 and TRBJ2-3, with 10 bases aligning to TRBD2. This receptor was identified in an adult woman with latent tuberculosis. Sequenced material: CD1b-GMM tetramer-negative cells sorted from PBMCs. The CDR3 protein is CASSLDLAGATGVQYF. As DNA, the CDR3 is TGTGCCAGCAGCTTAGATCTAGCGGGGGCCACCGGGGTGCAGTATTTT.